This T cell receptor beta chain was sequenced in a study of shared clonotypes between healthy human individuals. The CDR3 spans 13 residues. Germline assignment: CDR1 SEHNR and CDR2 FQNEAQ (reference sequence). Trimming stripped 2 bases from V and 8 bases from J, with 12 bases between. The unsorted PBMC replicate PCRs were performed with roughly 300 ng DNA, 32,000 or so T cell genomes. Assay: immunoSEQ multiplex PCR; the TCRdb copy retains only in-frame clones and omits some. The sample records about 480,000 clones, 60% to 80% being singletons. Within Nashville, Tennessee resided all donors, each a Caucasian adult. A note on this clone: This likely came from a read error, as a far larger clone is one base away.

The clonotype comes from a woman aged 40 to 49 in good health. Some clones in this sample may be carry-over from other donors' samples. V usage is TRBV7-9 and J usage is TRBJ1-1; D unresolved. Source material: PBMCs. This chain's CDR3 is CASSLLVNWEAFF. CDR3 bases: TGTGCCAGCAGCTTACTGGTAAACTGGGAAGCTTTCTTT.